The rows below give T cell receptor beta chains drawn from one sample of a study of blood T cell repertoires in COVID-19. Produced via immunoSEQ multiplex PCR; TCRdb's table is partial and in-frame only. The table has approximately 130,000 clones, approximately 87% seen once. The sample was peripheral blood. The receptors come from a man aged 45 to 65 with active COVID-19. CDR3s include the opening cysteine and the closing phenylalanine or tryptophan. Each record gives: V gene, clone size, D gene, J gene, CDR3 protein, CDR3 DNA. The D gene is left open where the match is weak. Size is stated for part of the rows, as once, few or many counts, or as a class when the clone is expanded.

TRBV3-1/TRBV3-2,-,-,TRBJ1-5,CASSQVGQHQPQHF,TGTGCCAGCAGCCAAGTAGGACAGCATCAGCCCCAGCATTTT
TRBV30,-,-,TRBJ1-1,CAFLRTANEAFF,TGTGCCTTTCTCCGGACAGCTAATGAAGCTTTCTTT
TRBV4-1,-,TRBD2,TRBJ2-3,CASTPREAGGSADTQYF,TGCGCCAGCACCCCCCGAGAGGCGGGGGGCAGCGCAGATACGCAGTATTTT
TRBV7-2,few,TRBD1,TRBJ2-5,CASSDGQAPIRNQETQYF,TGTGCCAGCAGCGACGGACAGGCCCCCATAAGGAACCAAGAGACCCAGTACTTC
TRBV5-1,-,TRBD1,TRBJ2-1,CASSLGVTGFEQFF,TGCGCCAGCAGCTTGGGCGTGACAGGGTTTGAGCAGTTCTTC
TRBV18,-,TRBD1,TRBJ1-3,CASSPNGQGGNTIYF,TGTGCCAGCTCACCGAACGGACAGGGGGGAAACACCATATATTTT
TRBV7-8,-,TRBD2,TRBJ2-2,CASTGLAGTTGELFF,TGTGCCAGCACCGGACTAGCGGGGACCACCGGGGAGCTGTTTTTT
TRBV4-2,-,-,TRBJ1-2,CASSHIQGAASNYGYTF,TGTGCCAGCAGCCACATCCAAGGGGCAGCCTCTAACTATGGCTACACCTTC
TRBV7-2,-,TRBD2,TRBJ2-3,CASSFSGETDTQYF,TGTGCCAGCAGCTTTAGCGGGGAGACAGATACGCAGTATTTT
TRBV6-5,once,-,TRBJ1-5,CASSMTADNQPQHF,TGTGCCAGCAGTATGACTGCGGACAATCAGCCCCAGCATTTT
TRBV19,once,-,TRBJ1-1,CASFPSTPLGRAFF,TGTGCCAGTTTCCCATCTACTCCTCTTGGGAGAGCTTTCTTT
TRBV5-1,-,-,TRBJ1-2,CASRLEGDYGYTF,TGCGCCAGCAGGCTGGAAGGAGACTATGGCTACACCTTC
TRBV18,-,TRBD1,TRBJ2-7,CASSNGRGIYEQYF,TGTGCCAGCTCAAATGGCAGGGGGATATACGAGCAGTACTTC
TRBV3-1/TRBV3-2,-,-,TRBJ2-3,CASRKIPYETDTDTQYF,TGTGCCAGCAGAAAAATCCCCTACGAGACAGACACAGATACGCAGTATTTT
TRBV6-6,-,-,TRBJ1-2,CASSPRGSNYGYTF,TGTGCCAGCTCTCCCCGGGGTAGTAACTATGGCTACACCTTC
TRBV7-7,-,-,TRBJ2-7,CASSLVPFEQYF,TGTGCCAGCAGCTTAGTCCCCTTCGAGCAGTACTTC
TRBV5-6,-,TRBD1,TRBJ1-3,CASKKQGSSGNTIYF,TGTGCCAGCAAGAAACAGGGGAGCTCTGGAAACACCATATATTTT
TRBV3-1/TRBV3-2,-,TRBD2,TRBJ2-5,CASSLASGDAPETQYF,TGTGCCAGCAGCCTTGCTAGCGGGGACGCCCCAGAGACCCAGTACTTC
TRBV19,-,TRBD1,TRBJ2-5,CASSIGTGRQETQYF,TGTGCCAGTAGTATAGGGACAGGGCGTCAAGAGACCCAGTACTTC
TRBV19,-,-,TRBJ2-1,CASSIGGAGSYNEQFF,TGTGCCAGTAGTATAGGTGGCGCGGGCTCCTACAATGAGCAGTTCTTC
TRBV7-9,-,TRBD1,TRBJ1-6,CASSTRQGSYSPLHF,TGTGCCAGCAGCACACGACAGGGAAGTTATTCACCCCTCCACTTT
TRBV2,-,TRBD2,TRBJ2-3,CASGPGLGTRVAQYF,TGTGCCAGTGGGCCGGGACTAGGTACACGGGTGGCGCAGTATTTT